This T cell receptor beta chain was sequenced in a study of Ad26.COV2.S vaccination and SARS-CoV-2 variants. Treatment denoted: about 20 received Ad26.COV2.S at low or high dose, single or two shots; 5 received placebo; per-sample allocation not given. Samples were taken on day 63 after the first vaccine or placebo injection. Some clones are missing from TCRdb's copy, which holds only in-frame ones; the method was immunoSEQ multiplex PCR. This table holds about 380,000 clones, around 82% found once. From germline, CDR1 is SEHNR and CDR2 FQNEAQ (reference sequence). The length of the CDR3 is 15 residues. Trimming shortened V by 2 bases and J by 0 bases, and 10 bases separated the two germline ends.

This clonotype originated in a person between 18 and 65 years old who received the Ad26.COV2.S COVID-19 vaccine or a placebo. The sample consisted of peripheral blood, taken in a trial of Ad26.COV2.S vaccine versus placebo. This rearrangement joins TRBV7-9 to TRBJ1-2; no definite D call. CDR3 coding DNA: TGTGCCAGCAGCTTATACACAGTAGCTAACTATGGCTACACCTTC. This gives the protein CASSLYTVANYGYTF.